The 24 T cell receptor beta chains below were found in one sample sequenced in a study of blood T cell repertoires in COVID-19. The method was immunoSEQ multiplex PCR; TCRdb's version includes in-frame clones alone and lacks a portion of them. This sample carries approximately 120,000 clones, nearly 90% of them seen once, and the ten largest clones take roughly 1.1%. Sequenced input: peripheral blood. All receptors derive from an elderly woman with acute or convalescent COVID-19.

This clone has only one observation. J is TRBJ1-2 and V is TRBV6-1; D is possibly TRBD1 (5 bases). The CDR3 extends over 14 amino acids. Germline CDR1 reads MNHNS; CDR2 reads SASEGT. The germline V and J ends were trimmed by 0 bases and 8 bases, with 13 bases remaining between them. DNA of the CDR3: TGTGCCAGCAGTGAAGCCCGGCCGGACATGGGCTACACCTTC. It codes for CASSEARPDMGYTF.

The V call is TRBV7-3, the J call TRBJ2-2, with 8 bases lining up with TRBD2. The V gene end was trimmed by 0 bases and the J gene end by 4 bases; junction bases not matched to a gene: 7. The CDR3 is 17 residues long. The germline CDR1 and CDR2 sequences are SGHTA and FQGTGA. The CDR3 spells CASSLTVERGRTGELFF. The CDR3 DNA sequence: TGTGCCAGCAGCTTAACAGTCGAGCGGGGGCGCACCGGGGAGCTGTTTTTT. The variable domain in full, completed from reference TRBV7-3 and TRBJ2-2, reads GAGVSQTPSNKVTEKGKYVELRCDPISGHTALYWYRQSLGQGPEFLIYFQGTGAADDSGLPNDRFFAVRPEGSVSTLKIQRTERGDSAVYLCASSLTVERGRTGELFFGEGSRLTVL.

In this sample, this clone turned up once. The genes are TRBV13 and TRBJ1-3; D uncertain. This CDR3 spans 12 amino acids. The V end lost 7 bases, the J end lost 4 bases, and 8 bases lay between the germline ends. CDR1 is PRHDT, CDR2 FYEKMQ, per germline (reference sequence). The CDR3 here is CASTWQGNTIYF. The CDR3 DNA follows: TGTGCCAGCACCTGGCAGGGAAACACCATATATTTT.

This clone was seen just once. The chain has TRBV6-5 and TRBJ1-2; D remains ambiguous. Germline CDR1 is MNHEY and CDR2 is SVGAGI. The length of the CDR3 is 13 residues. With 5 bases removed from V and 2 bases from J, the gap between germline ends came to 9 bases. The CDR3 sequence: CASSRAGNYGYTF. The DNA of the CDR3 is TGTGCCAGCAGTCGGGCGGGGAACTATGGCTACACCTTC.

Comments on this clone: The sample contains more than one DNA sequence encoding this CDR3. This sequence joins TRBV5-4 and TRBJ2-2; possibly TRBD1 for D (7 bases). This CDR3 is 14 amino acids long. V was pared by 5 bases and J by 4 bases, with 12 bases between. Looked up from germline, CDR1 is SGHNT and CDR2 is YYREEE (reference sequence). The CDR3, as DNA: TGTGCCAGCAGTCGACAGGGAGGCACCGGGGAGCTGTTTTTT. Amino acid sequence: CASSRQGGTGELFF.

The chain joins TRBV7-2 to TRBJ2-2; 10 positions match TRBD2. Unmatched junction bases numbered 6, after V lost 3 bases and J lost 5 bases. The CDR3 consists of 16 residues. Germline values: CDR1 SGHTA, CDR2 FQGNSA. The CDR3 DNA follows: TGTGCCAGCAGCTTCAGACTAGCGGGCGTGACCGGGGAGCTGTTTTTT. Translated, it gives CASSFRLAGVTGELFF.

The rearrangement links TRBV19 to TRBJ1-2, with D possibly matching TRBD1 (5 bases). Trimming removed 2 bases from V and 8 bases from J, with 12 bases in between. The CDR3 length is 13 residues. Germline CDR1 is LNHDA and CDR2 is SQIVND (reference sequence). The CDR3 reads CASSIKGIYGYTF. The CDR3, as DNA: TGTGCCAGTAGTATAAAGGGGATCTACGGCTACACCTTC.

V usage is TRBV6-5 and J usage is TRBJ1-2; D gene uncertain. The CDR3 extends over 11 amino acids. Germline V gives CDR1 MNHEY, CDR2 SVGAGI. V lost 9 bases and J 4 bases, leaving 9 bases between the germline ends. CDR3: CASSTRYGYTF. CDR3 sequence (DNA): TGTGCCAGTTCCACACGCTATGGCTACACCTTC.

The DNA for the CDR3 is TGTGCCAGCAGTTTCGACTCACGGAGTGGCTACACCTTC. Its protein is CASSFDSRSGYTF. The chain has TRBV12-3 or TRBV12-4 and TRBJ1-2; unclear D gene. The CDR3 runs 13 residues. Trimming cost V 3 bases and J 7 bases, with 12 bases left between them.

In nucleotides, the CDR3 is TGTGCCAGTAGTATGAGGCGTCAGCCCCAGCATTTT. It yields the protein CASSMRRQPQHF. The J gene is TRBJ1-5, the V gene TRBV19; D remains unclear. V gave up 3 bases and J gave up 6 bases, with 6 bases separating them. Germline CDR1 and CDR2: LNHDA and SQIVND (reference sequence). This CDR3 region has 12 residues.

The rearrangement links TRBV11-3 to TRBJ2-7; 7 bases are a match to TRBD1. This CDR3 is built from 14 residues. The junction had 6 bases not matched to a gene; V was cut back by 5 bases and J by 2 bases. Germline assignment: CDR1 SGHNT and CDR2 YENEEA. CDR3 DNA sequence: TGTGCCAGCAGCCCGCGGACAGGTGCCTACGAGCAGTACTTC. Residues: CASSPRTGAYEQYF.

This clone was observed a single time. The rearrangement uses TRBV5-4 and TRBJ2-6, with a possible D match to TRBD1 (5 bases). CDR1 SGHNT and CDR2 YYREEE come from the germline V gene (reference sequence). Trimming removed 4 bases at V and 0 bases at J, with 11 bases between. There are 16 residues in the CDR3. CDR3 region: CASSRPQGSGANVLTF. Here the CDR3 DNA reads TGTGCCAGCAGCCGCCCTCAGGGCTCTGGGGCCAACGTCCTGACTTTC.

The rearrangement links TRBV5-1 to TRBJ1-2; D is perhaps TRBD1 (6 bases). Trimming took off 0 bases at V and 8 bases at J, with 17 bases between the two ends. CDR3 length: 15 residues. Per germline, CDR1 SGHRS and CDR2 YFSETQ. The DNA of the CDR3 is TGCGCCAGCAGCTTGGCCGATCGGCAGGGGAACGGCTACACCTTC. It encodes CASSLADRQGNGYTF.

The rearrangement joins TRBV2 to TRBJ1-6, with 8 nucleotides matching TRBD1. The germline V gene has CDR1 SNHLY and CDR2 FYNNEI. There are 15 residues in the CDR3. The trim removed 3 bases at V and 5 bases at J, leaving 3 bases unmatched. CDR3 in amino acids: CASSDTGGNNSPLHF. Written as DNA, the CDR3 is TGTGCCAGCAGTGACACAGGGGGAAATAATTCACCCCTCCACTTT.

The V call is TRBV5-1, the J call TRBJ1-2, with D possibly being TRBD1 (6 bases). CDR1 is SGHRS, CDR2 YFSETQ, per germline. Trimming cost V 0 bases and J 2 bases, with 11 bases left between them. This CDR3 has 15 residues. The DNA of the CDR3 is TGCGCCAGCAGCTTGGGCCAGGGGTTAAACTATGGCTACACCTTC. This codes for CASSLGQGLNYGYTF.

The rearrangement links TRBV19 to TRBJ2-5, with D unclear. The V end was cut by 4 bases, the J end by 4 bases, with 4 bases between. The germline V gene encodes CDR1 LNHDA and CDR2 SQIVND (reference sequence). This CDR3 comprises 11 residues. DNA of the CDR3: TGTGCCAGTAGTAATCGAGAGACCCAGTACTTC. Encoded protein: CASSNRETQYF.

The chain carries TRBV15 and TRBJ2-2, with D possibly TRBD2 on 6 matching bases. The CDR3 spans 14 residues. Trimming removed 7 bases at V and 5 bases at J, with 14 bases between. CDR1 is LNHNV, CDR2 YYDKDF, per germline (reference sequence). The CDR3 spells CATTHGGWTGELFF. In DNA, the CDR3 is TGTGCCACCACCCATGGGGGGTGGACCGGGGAGCTGTTTTTT.

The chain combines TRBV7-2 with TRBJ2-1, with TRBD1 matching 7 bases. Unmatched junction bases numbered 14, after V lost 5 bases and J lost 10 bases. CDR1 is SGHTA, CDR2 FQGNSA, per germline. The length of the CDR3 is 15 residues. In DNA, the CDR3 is TGTGCCAGCAGCCTAAGGGGGCCCCACCTCGGGGAGCAGTTCTTC. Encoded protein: CASSLRGPHLGEQFF.

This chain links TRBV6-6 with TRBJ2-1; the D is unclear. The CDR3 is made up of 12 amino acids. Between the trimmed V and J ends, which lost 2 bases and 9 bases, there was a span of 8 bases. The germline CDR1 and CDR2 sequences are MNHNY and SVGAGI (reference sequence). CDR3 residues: CASSYAKFEQFF. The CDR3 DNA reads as TGTGCCAGCAGTTACGCGAAGTTTGAGCAGTTCTTC.

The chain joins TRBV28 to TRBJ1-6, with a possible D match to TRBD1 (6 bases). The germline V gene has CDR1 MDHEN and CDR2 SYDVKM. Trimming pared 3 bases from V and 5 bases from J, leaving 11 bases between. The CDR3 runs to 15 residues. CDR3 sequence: CASSFRTANNSPLHF. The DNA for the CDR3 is TGTGCCAGCAGTTTCCGGACAGCTAATAATTCACCCCTCCACTTT.

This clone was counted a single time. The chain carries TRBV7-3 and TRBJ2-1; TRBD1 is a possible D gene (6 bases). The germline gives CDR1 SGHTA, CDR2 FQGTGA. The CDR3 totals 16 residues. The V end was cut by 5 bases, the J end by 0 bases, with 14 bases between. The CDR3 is CASSLGGTSSYNEQFF. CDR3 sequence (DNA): TGTGCCAGCAGCCTCGGTGGGACAAGCTCCTACAATGAGCAGTTCTTC.

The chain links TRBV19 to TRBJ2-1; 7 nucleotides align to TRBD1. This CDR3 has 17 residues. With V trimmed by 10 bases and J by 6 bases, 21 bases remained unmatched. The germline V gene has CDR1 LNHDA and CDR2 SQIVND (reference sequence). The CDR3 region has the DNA TGTGCCACCCTAAGACAGGGTACAGCAGCGTTAGTCAATGAGCAGTTCTTC. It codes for CATLRQGTAALVNEQFF.

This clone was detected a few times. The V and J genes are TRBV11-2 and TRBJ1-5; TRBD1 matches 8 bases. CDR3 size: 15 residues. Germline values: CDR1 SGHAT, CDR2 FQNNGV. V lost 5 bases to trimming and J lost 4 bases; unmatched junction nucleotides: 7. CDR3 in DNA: TGTGCCAGCAGCGCTCAGACAGGGGCAAATCAGCCCCAGCATTTT. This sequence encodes CASSAQTGANQPQHF.

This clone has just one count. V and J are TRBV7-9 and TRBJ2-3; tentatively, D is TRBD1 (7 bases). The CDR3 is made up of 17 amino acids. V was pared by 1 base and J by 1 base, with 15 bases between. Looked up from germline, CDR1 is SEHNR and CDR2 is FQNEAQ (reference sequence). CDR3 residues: CASSLGAGQWGTDTQYF. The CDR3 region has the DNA TGTGCCAGCAGCTTAGGGGCGGGACAGTGGGGCACAGATACGCAGTATTTT.